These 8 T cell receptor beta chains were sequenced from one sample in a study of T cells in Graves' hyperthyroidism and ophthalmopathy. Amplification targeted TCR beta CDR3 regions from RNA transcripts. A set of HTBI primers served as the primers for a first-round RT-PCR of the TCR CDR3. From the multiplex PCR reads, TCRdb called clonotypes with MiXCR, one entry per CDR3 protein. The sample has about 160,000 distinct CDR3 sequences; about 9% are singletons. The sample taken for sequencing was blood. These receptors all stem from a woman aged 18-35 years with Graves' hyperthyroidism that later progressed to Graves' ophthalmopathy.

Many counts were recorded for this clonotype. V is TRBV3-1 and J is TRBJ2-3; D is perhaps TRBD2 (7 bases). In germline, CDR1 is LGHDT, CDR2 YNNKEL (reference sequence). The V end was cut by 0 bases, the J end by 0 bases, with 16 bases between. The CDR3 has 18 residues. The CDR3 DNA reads TGTGCCAGCAGCCAAGAGATAGGAGGGGGGGCTAGCACAGATACGCAGTATTTT. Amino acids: CASSQEIGGGASTDTQYF.

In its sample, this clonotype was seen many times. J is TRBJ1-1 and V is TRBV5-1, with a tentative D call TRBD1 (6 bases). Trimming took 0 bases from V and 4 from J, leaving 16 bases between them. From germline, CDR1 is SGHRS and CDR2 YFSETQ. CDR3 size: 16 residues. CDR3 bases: TGCGCCAGCAGCTTGGCCGTGATGGGGACAAGCACTGAAGCTTTCTTT. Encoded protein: CASSLAVMGTSTEAFF.

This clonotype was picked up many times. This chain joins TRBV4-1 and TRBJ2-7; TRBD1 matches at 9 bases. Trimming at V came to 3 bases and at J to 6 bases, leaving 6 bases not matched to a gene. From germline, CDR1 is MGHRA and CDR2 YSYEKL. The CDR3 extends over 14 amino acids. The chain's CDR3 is CASSQPGQGGEQYF. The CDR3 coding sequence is TGCGCCAGCAGCCAGCCGGGACAGGGAGGCGAGCAGTACTTC.

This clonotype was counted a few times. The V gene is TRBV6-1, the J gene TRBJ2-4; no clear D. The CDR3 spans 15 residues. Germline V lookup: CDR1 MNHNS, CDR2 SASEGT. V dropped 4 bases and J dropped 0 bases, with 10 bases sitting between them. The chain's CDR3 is CASSVQPLAKNIQYF. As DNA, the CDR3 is TGTGCCAGCAGTGTTCAGCCACTAGCCAAAAACATTCAGTACTTC.

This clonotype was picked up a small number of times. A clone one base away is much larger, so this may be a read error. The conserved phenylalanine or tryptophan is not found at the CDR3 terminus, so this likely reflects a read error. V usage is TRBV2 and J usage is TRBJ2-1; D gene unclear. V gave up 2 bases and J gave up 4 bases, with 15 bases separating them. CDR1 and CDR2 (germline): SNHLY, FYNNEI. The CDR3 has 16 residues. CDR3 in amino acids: CASSELVVAEYNEQFC. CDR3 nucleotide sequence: TGTGCCAGCAGTGAATTGGTGGTAGCTGAGTACAATGAGCAGTTCTGC.

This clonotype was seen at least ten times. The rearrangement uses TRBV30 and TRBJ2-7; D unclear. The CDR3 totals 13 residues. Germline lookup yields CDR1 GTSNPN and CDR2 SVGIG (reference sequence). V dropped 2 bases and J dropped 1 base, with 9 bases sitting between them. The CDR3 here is CAWSISVSYEQYF. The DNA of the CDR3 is TGTGCCTGGAGTATAAGCGTATCCTACGAGCAGTACTTC. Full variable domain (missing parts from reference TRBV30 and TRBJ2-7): SQTIHQWPATLVQPVGSPLSLECTVEGTSNPNLYWYRQAAGRGLQLLFYSVGIGQISSEVPQNLSASRPQDRQFILSSKKLLLSDSGFYLCAWSISVSYEQYFGPGTRLTVT.

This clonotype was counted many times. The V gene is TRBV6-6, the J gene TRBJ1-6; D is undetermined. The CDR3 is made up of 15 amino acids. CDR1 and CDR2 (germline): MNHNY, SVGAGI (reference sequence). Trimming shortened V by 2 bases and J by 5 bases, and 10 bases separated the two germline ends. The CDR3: CASSYLGDNNSPLHF. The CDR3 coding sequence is TGTGCCAGCAGTTACCTTGGGGATAATAATTCACCCCTCCACTTT.

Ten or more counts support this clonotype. The CDR3: CASSLSQNQPQHF. DNA for the CDR3: TGTGCCAGCAGCTTGTCGCAGAATCAGCCCCAGCATTTT. The chain carries TRBV5-6 and TRBJ1-5; D remains unclear. Germline V gene sequence: CDR1 SGHDT, CDR2 YYEEEE. V was pared by 1 base and J by 4 bases, with 6 bases between. CDR3 length equals 13 residues.